These T cell receptor beta chains were read from a single sample in a study of Ad26.COV2.S vaccination and SARS-CoV-2 variants. Only in-frame clones appear in the TCRdb table, and some are missing; sequencing was by immunoSEQ multiplex PCR. The table lists roughly 400,000 clones, over 80% of them singletons, with about 1.7% in the top ten. This specimen consisted of peripheral blood, obtained in a trial of Ad26.COV2.S vaccine versus placebo. The receptors stem from a person aged 18-65 years who received the Ad26.COV2.S COVID-19 vaccine or a placebo. CDR3s include the opening cysteine and the closing phenylalanine or tryptophan. Each record gives: D gene, J gene, V gene, clone size, CDR3 DNA, CDR3 protein. A D gene is named only where the DNA matches it firmly. Size tells how often a clone was seen (once, few, many) or the class of an expanded clone, and some rows leave it out.

d_gene: NA; j_gene: TRBJ1-6; v_gene: TRBV11-2; abundance: NA; CDR3nt: TGTGCCAGCAGCTTCCCCGTGAGCCAAACCTATAATTCACCCCTCCACTTT; CDR3aa: CASSFPVSQTYNSPLHF
d_gene: NA; j_gene: TRBJ1-1; v_gene: TRBV19; abundance: NA; CDR3nt: TGTGCCAGTGGGGATGGAAGGGAGACTGAAGCTTTCTTT; CDR3aa: CASGDGRETEAFF
d_gene: NA; j_gene: TRBJ1-6; v_gene: TRBV4-3; abundance: NA; CDR3nt: TGCGCCAGCAGCCAAGATCACGGGACCTATAATTCACCCCTCCACTTT; CDR3aa: CASSQDHGTYNSPLHF
d_gene: NA; j_gene: TRBJ2-5; v_gene: TRBV27; abundance: NA; CDR3nt: TGTGCCAGCAGTTTTGGCAGGGGAGAGACCCAGTACTTC; CDR3aa: CASSFGRGETQYF
d_gene: NA; j_gene: TRBJ1-1; v_gene: TRBV5-1; abundance: once; CDR3nt: TGCGCCAGCAGCCGACCCGGACAGAACACTGAAGCTTTCTTT; CDR3aa: CASSRPGQNTEAFF
d_gene: NA; j_gene: TRBJ1-2; v_gene: TRBV5-1; abundance: NA; CDR3nt: TGCGCCAGCAGCTCAGAACAGAGCCTAGTCGTGGGCTACACCTTC; CDR3aa: CASSSEQSLVVGYTF
d_gene: TRBD1; j_gene: TRBJ1-1; v_gene: TRBV28; abundance: NA; CDR3nt: TGTGCCAGCAGTTTTCGTTCCGGGACAGGGAACACTGAAGCTTTCTTT; CDR3aa: CASSFRSGTGNTEAFF
d_gene: TRBD1; j_gene: TRBJ1-5; v_gene: TRBV5-8; abundance: NA; CDR3nt: TGTGCCAGCAGCATCGACAGGGTCAGCAATCAGCCCCAGCATTTT; CDR3aa: CASSIDRVSNQPQHF
d_gene: NA; j_gene: TRBJ1-1; v_gene: TRBV19; abundance: few; CDR3nt: TGTGCCAGTAGGACCACCGACGGACGCAGCTCGAACACTGAAGCTTTCTTT; CDR3aa: CASRTTDGRSSNTEAFF
d_gene: TRBD1; j_gene: TRBJ1-5; v_gene: TRBV2; abundance: NA; CDR3nt: TGTGCCAGCAGTGAACAGGGGGGGGCTTATCAGCCCCAGCATTTT; CDR3aa: CASSEQGGAYQPQHF
d_gene: NA; j_gene: TRBJ1-1; v_gene: TRBV5-4; abundance: NA; CDR3nt: TGTGCCAGCAGCTTCCAGGGTGGTACTGAAGCTTTCTTT; CDR3aa: CASSFQGGTEAFF
d_gene: NA; j_gene: TRBJ1-1; v_gene: TRBV7-8; abundance: NA; CDR3nt: TGTGCCAGCAGCTTAGTCTTAGGGGTCAACACTGAAGCTTTCTTT; CDR3aa: CASSLVLGVNTEAFF
d_gene: NA; j_gene: TRBJ2-7; v_gene: TRBV2; abundance: NA; CDR3nt: TGTGCCAGCAGTCGCGGGGTAACCTACGAGCAGTACTTC; CDR3aa: CASSRGVTYEQYF
d_gene: NA; j_gene: TRBJ1-5; v_gene: TRBV7-8; abundance: NA; CDR3nt: TGTGCCAGCAGCTACCTGAGGGGCCGTAGCAATCAGCCCCAGCATTTT; CDR3aa: CASSYLRGRSNQPQHF
d_gene: NA; j_gene: TRBJ1-1; v_gene: TRBV5-8; abundance: once; CDR3nt: TGTGCCAGCAGCTCCCAAGCGGGGGGCATGTTAAACACTGAAGCTTTCTTT; CDR3aa: CASSSQAGGMLNTEAFF
d_gene: TRBD1; j_gene: TRBJ1-3; v_gene: TRBV6-2/TRBV6-3; abundance: NA; CDR3nt: TGTGCCAGCAGCCTCGGACAGGGGACAAGAAACACCATATATTTT; CDR3aa: CASSLGQGTRNTIYF
d_gene: NA; j_gene: TRBJ2-5; v_gene: TRBV9; abundance: NA; CDR3nt: TGTGCCAGCAGCCCCCACCGGGCCGACACCCAGTACTTC; CDR3aa: CASSPHRADTQYF
d_gene: TRBD2; j_gene: TRBJ2-7; v_gene: TRBV18; abundance: NA; CDR3nt: TGTGCCAGCTCACCATTGGGCGGGGGAGGAGGCGAGCAGTACTTC; CDR3aa: CASSPLGGGGGEQYF
d_gene: NA; j_gene: TRBJ2-5; v_gene: TRBV11-3; abundance: NA; CDR3nt: TGTGCCAGCAGCTTAGCTGGGCCAGGTGCCCAAGAGACCCAGTACTTC; CDR3aa: CASSLAGPGAQETQYF
d_gene: NA; j_gene: TRBJ2-7; v_gene: TRBV4-1; abundance: once; CDR3nt: TGCGCCAGCAGCCAAGAGTTCCTCGCCTCCTACGAGCAGTACTTC; CDR3aa: CASSQEFLASYEQYF
d_gene: TRBD1; j_gene: TRBJ2-1; v_gene: TRBV9; abundance: once; CDR3nt: TGTGCCAGCAGCACCGGGACAGGTTGGCTATCGGGCTACAATGAGCAGTTCTTC; CDR3aa: CASSTGTGWLSGYNEQFF
d_gene: TRBD1; j_gene: TRBJ1-2; v_gene: TRBV6-5; abundance: NA; CDR3nt: TGTGCCAGCAGTTACACAGGGGACTTTAGAGGCTACACCTTC; CDR3aa: CASSYTGDFRGYTF
d_gene: NA; j_gene: TRBJ1-2; v_gene: TRBV6-5; abundance: NA; CDR3nt: TGTGCCAGCAGTATACACGGGACCTCCAACTATGGCTACACCTTC; CDR3aa: CASSIHGTSNYGYTF
d_gene: NA; j_gene: TRBJ1-2; v_gene: TRBV5-8; abundance: NA; CDR3nt: TGTGCCAGCAGCTTTTTCGGCTACACCTTC; CDR3aa: CASSFFGYTF
d_gene: NA; j_gene: TRBJ2-5; v_gene: TRBV5-6; abundance: NA; CDR3nt: TGTGCCAGCAGCTTTCGAGAGACCCAGTACTTC; CDR3aa: CASSFRETQYF
d_gene: TRBD2; j_gene: TRBJ2-7; v_gene: TRBV27; abundance: once; CDR3nt: TGTGCCAGCAGTTCCCCCCGGGAGGGGTCCCGCTCCTACGAGCAGTACTTC; CDR3aa: CASSSPREGSRSYEQYF
d_gene: TRBD1; j_gene: TRBJ2-2; v_gene: TRBV18; abundance: NA; CDR3nt: TGTGCCAGCTCACCAGAGGACAGGGTCATGTGGACCGGGGAGCTGTTTTTT; CDR3aa: CASSPEDRVMWTGELFF
d_gene: NA; j_gene: TRBJ2-7; v_gene: TRBV9; abundance: NA; CDR3nt: TGTGCCAGCAGCGATGGCTGGGAGCAGTACTTC; CDR3aa: CASSDGWEQYF
d_gene: NA; j_gene: TRBJ2-1; v_gene: TRBV11-2; abundance: NA; CDR3nt: TGTGCCAGCAGCTTAGACGTCAGGGGCAGGTACAATGAGCAGTTCTTC; CDR3aa: CASSLDVRGRYNEQFF